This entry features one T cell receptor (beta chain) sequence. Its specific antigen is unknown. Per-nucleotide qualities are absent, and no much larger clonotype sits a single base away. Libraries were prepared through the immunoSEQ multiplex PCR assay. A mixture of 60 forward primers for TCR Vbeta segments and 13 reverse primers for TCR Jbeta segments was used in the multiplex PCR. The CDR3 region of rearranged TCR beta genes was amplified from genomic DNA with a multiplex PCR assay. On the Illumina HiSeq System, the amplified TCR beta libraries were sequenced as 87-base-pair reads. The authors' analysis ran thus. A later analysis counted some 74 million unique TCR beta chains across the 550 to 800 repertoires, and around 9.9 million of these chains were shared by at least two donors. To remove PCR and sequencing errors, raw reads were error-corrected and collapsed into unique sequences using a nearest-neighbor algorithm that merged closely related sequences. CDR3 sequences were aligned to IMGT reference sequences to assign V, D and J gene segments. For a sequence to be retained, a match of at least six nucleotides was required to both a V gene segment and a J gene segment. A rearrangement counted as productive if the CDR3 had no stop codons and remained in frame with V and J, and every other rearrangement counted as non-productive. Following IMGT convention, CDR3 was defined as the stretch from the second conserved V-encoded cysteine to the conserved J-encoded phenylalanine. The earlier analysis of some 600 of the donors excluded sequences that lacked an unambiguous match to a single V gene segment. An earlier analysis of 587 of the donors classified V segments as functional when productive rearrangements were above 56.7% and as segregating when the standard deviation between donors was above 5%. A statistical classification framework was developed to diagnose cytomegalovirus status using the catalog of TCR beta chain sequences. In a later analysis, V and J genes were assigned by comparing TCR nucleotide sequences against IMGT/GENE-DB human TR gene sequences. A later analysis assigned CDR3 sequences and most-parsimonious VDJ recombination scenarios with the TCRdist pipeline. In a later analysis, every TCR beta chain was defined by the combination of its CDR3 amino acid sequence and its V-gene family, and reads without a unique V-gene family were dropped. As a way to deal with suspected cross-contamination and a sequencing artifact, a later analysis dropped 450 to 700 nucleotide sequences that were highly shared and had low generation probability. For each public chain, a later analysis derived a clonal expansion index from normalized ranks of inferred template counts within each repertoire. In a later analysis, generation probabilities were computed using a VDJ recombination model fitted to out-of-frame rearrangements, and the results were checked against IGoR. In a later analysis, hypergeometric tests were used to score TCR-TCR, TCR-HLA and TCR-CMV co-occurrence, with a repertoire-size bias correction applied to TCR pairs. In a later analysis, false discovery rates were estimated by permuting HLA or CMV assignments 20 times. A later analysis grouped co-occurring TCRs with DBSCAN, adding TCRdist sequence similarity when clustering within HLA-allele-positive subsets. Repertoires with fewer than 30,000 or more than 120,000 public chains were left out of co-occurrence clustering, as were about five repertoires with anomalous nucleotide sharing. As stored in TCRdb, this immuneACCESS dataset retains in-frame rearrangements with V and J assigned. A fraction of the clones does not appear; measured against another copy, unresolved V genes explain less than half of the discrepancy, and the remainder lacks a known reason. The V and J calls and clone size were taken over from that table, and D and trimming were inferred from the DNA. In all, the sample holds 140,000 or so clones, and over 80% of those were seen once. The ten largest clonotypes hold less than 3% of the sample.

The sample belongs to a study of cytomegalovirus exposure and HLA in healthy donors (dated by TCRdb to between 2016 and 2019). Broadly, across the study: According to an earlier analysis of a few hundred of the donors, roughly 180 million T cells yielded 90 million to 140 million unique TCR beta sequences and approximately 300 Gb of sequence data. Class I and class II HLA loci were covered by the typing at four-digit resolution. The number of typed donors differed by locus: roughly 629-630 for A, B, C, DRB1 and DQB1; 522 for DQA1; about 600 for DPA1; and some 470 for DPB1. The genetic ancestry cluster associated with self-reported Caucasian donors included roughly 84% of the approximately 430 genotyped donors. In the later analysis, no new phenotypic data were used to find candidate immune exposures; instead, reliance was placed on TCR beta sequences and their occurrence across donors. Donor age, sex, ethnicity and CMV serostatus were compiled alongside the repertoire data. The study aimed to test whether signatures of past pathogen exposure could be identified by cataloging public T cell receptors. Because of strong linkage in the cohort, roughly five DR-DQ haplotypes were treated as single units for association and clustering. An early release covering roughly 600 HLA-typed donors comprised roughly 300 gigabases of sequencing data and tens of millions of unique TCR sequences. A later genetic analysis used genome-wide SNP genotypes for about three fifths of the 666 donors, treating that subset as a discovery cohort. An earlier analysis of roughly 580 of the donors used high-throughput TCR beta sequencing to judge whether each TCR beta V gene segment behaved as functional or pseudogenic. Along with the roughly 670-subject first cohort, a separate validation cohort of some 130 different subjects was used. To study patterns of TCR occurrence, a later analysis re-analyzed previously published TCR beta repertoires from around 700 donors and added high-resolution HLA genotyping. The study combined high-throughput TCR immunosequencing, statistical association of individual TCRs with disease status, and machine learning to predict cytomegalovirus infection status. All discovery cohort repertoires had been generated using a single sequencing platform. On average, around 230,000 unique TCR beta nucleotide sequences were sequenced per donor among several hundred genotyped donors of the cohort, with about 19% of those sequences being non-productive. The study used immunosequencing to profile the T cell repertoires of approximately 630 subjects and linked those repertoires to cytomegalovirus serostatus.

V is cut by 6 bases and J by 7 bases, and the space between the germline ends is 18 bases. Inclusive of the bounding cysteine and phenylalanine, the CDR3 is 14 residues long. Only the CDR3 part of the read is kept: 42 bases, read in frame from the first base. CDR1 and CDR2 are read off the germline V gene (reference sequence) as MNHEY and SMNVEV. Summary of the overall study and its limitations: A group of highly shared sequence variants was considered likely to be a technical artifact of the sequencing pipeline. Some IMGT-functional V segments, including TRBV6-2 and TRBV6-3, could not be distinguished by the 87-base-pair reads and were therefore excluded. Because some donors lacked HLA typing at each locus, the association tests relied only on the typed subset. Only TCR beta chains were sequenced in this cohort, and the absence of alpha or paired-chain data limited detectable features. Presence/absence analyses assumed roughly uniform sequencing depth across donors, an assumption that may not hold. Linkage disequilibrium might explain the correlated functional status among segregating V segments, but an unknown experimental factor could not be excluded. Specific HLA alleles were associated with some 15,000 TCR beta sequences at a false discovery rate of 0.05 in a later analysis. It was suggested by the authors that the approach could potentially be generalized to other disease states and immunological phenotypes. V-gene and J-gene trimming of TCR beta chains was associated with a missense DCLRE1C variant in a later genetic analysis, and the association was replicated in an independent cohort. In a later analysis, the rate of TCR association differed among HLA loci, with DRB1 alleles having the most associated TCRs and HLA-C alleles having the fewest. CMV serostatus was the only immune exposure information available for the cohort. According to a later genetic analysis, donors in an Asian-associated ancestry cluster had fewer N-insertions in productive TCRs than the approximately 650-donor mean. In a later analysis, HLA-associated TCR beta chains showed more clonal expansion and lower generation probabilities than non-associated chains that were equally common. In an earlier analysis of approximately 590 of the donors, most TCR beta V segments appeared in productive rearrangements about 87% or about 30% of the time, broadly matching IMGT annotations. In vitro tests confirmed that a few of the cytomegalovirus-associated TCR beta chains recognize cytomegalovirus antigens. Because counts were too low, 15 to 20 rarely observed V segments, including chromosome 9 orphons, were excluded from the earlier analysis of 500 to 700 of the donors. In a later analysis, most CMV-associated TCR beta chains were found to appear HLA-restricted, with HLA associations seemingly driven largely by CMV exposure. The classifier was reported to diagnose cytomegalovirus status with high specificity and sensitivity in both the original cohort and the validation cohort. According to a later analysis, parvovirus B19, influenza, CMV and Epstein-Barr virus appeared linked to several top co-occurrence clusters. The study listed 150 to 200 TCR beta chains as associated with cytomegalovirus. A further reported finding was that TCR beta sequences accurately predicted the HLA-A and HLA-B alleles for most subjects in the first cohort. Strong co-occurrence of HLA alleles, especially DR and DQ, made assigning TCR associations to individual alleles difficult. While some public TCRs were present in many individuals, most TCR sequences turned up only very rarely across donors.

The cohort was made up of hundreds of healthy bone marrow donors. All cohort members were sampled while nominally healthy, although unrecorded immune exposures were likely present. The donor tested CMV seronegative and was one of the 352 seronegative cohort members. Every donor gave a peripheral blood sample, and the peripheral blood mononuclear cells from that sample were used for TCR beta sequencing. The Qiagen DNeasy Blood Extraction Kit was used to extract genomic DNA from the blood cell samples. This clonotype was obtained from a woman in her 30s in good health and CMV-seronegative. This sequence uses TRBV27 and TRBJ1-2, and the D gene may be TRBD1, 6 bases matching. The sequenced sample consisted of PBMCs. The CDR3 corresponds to CASSKSGGRFGYTF. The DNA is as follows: TGTGCCAGCAGCAAATCCGGGGGGCGCTTTGGCTACACCTTC.